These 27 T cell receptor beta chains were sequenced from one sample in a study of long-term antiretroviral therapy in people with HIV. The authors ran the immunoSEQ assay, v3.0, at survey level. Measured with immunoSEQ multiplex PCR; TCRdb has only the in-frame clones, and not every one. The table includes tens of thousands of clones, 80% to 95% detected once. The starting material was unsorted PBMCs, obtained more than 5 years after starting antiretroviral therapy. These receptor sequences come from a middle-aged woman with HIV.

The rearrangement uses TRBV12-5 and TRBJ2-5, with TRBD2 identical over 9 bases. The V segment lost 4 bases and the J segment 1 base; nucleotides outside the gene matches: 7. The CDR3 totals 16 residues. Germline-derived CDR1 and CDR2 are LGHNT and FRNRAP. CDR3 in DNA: TGTGCTAGTGGTTCGCTAGCGGGGCCGTTCCAAGAGACCCAGTACTTC. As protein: CASGSLAGPFQETQYF. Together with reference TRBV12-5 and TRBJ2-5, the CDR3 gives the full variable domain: DARVTQTPRHKVTEMGQEVTMRCQPILGHNTVFWYRQTMMQGLELLAYFRNRAPLDDSGMPKDRFSAEMPDATLATLKIQPSEPRDSAVYFCASGSLAGPFQETQYFGPGTRLLVL.

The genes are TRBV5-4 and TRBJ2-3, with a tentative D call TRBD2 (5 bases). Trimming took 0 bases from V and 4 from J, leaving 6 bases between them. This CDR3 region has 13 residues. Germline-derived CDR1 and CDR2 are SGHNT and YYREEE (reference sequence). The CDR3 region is CASSLEEADTQYF. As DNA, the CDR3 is TGTGCCAGCAGCTTGGAGGAGGCAGATACGCAGTATTTT.

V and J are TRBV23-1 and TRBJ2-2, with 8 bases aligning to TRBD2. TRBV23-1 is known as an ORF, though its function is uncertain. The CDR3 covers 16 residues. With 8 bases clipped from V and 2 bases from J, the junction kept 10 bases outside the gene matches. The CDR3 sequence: CASPQRGRTNTGELFF. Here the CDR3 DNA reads TGCGCCAGCCCACAGCGGGGGCGCACTAACACCGGGGAGCTGTTTTTT.

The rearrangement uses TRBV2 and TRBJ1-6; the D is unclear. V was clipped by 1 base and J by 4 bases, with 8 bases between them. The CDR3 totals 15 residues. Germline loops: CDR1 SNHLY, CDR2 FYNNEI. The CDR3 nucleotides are TGTGCCAGCAGTGAAGGGCGGCTATATAATTCACCCCTCCACTTT. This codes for CASSEGRLYNSPLHF.

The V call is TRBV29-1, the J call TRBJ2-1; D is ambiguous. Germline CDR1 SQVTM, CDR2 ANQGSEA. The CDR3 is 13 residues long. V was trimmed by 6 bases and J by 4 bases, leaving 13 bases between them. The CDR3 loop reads CSVYRVQYNEQFF. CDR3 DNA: TGCAGCGTATATAGGGTACAGTACAATGAGCAGTTCTTC.

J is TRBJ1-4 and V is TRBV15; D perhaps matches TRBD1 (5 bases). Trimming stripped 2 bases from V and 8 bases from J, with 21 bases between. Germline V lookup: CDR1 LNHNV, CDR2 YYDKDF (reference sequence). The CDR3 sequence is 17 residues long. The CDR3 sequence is CATSRKNLTVPMEKLFF. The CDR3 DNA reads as TGTGCCACCAGCAGAAAAAATTTGACAGTCCCAATGGAAAAACTGTTTTTT.

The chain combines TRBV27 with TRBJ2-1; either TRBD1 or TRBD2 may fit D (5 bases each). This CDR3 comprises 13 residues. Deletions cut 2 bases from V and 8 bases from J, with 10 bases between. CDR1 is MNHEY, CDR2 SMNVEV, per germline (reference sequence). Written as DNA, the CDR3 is TGTGCCAGCAGTTTAGACCAGGGACATGAGCAGTTCTTC. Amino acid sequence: CASSLDQGHEQFF.

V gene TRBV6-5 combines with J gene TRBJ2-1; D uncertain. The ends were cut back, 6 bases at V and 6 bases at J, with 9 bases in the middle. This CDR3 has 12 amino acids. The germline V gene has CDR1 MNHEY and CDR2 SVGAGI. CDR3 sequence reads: CASRLAPNEQFF. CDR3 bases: TGTGCCAGCAGACTCGCACCCAATGAGCAGTTCTTC.

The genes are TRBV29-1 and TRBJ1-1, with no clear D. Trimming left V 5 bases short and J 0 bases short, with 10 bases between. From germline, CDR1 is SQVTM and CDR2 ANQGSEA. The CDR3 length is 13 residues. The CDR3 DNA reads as TGCAGCGTTTCCACAGATATGAACACTGAAGCTTTCTTT. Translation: CSVSTDMNTEAFF.

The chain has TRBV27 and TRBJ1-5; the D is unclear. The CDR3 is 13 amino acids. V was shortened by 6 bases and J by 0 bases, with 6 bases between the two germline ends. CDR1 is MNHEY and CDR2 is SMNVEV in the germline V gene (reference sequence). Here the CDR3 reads CASSPYSNQPQHF. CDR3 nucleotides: TGTGCCAGCAGCCCTTATAGCAATCAGCCCCAGCATTTT.

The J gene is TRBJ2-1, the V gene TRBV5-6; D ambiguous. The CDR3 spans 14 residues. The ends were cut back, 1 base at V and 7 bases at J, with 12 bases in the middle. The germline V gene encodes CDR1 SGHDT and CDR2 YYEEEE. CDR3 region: CASSLRFARNEQFF. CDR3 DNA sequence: TGTGCCAGCAGCTTGCGCTTCGCGAGAAATGAGCAGTTCTTC. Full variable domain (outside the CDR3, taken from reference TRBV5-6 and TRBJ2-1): DAGVTQSPTHLIKTRGQQVTLRCSPKSGHDTVSWYQQALGQGPQFIFQYYEEEERQRGNFPDRFSGHQFPNYSSELNVNALLLGDSALYLCASSLRFARNEQFFGPGTRLTVL.

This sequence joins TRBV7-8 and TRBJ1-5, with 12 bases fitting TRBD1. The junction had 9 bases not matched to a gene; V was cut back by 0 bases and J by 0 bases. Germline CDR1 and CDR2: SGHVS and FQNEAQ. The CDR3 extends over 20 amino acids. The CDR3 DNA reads TGTGCCAGCAGCTTAGCCAACCGGGACAGGGGGCCATATAGCAATCAGCCCCAGCATTTT. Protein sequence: CASSLANRDRGPYSNQPQHF.

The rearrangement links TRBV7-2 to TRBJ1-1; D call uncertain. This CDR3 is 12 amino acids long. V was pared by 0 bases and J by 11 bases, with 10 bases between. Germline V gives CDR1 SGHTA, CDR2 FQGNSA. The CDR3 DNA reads TGTGCCAGCAGCTTAGCTGGAAGGTGGGCTTTCTTT. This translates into CASSLAGRWAFF. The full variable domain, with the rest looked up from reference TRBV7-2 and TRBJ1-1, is GAGVSQSPSNKVTEKGKDVELRCDPISGHTALYWYRQSLGQGLEFLIYFQGNSAPDKSGLPSDRFSAERTGGSVSTLTIQRTQQEDSAVYLCASSLAGRWAFFGQGTRLTVV.

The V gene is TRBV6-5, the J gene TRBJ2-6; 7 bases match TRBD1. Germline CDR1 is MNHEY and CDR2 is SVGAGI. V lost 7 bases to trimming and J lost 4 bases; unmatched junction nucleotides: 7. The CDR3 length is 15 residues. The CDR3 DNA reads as TGTGCCAGCACCAGACAGGGTACAGGGGCCAACGTCCTGACTTTC. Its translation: CASTRQGTGANVLTF.

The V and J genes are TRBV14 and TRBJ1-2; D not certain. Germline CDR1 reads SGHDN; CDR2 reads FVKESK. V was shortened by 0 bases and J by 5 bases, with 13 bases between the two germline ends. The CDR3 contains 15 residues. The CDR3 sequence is CASSQDSGSRYGYTF. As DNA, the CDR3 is TGTGCCAGCAGCCAAGACTCCGGGTCCCGGTATGGCTACACCTTC. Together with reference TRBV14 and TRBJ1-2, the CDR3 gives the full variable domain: EAGVTQFPSHSVIEKGQTVTLRCDPISGHDNLYWYRRVMGKEIKFLLHFVKESKQDESGMPNNRFLAERTGGTYSTLKVQPAELEDSGVYFCASSQDSGSRYGYTFGSGTRLTVV.

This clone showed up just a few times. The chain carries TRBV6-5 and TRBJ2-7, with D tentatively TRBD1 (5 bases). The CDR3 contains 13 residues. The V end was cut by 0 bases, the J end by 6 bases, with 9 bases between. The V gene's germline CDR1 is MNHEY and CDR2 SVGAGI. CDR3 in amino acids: CASSYSNGAEQYF. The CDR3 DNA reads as TGTGCCAGCAGTTACTCGAATGGGGCCGAGCAGTACTTC.

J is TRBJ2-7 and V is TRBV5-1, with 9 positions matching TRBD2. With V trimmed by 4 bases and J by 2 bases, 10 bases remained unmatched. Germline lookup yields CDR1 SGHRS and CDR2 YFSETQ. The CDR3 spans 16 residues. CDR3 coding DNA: TGCGCCAGCAGCCCCCCGGGTAGCGGGAGTGCCTACGAGCAGTACTTC. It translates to CASSPPGSGSAYEQYF.

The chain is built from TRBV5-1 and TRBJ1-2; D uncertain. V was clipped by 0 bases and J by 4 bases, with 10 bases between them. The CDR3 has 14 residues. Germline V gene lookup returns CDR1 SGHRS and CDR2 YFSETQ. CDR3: CASSLDRGGYGYTF. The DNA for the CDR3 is TGCGCCAGCAGCTTGGATCGGGGAGGCTATGGCTACACCTTC.

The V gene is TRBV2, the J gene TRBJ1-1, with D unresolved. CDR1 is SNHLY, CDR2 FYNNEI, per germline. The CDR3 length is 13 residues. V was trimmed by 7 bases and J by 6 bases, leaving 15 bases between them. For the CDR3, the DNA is TGTGCCAGCACCAAGGAAGAGATCGCTGAAGCTTTCTTT. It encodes CASTKEEIAEAFF.

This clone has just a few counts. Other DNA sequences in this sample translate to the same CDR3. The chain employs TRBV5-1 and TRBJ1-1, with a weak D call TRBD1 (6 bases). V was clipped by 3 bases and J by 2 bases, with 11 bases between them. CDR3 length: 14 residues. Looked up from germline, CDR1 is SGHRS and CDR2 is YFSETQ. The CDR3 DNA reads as TGCGCCAGCAGCTCTAGGACAGCTAACACTGAAGCTTTCTTT. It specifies CASSSRTANTEAFF.

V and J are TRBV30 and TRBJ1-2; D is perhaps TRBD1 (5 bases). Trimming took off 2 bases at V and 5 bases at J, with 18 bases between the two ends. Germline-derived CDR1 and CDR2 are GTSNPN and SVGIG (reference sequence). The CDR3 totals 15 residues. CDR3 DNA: TGTGCCTGGAGTTCGAACCGGGGACCGATTTATGGCTACACCTTC. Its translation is CAWSSNRGPIYGYTF.

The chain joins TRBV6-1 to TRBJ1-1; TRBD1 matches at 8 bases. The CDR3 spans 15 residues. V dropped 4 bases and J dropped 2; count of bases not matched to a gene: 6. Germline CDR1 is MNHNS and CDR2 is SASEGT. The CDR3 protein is CASSVTGEGNTEAFF. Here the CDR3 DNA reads TGTGCCAGCAGTGTGACAGGGGAGGGCAACACTGAAGCTTTCTTT.

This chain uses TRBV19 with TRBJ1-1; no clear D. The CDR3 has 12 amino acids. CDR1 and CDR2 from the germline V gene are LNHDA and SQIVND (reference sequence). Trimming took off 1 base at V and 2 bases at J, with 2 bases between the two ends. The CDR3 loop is CASSIGNTEAFF. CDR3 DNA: TGTGCCAGTAGTATAGGAAACACTGAAGCTTTCTTT.

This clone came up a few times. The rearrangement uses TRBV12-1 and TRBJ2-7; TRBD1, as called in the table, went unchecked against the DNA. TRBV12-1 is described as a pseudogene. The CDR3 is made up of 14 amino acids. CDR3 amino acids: CASSKIWTGGEQYF. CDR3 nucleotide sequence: TGTGCCAGCAGCAAAATCTGGACAGGGGGCGAGCAGTACTTC.

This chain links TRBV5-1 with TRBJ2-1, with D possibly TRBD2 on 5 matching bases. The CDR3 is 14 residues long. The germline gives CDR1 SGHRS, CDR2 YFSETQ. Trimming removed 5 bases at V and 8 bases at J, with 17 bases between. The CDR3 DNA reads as TGCGCCAGCAGTCCCACTACTAGGGTCGATGAGCAGTTCTTC. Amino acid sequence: CASSPTTRVDEQFF.

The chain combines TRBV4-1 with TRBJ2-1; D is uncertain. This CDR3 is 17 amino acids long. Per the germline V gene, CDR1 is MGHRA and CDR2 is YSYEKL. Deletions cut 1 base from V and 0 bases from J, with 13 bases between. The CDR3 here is CASSQVVGPNSYNEQFF. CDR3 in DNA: TGCGCCAGCAGCCAAGTTGTGGGCCCTAACTCCTACAATGAGCAGTTCTTC.

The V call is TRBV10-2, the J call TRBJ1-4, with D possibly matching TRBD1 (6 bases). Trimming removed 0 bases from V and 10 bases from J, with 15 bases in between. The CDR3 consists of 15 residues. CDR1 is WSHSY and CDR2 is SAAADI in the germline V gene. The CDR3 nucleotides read TGCGCCAGCAGTGAGTCGGGGCACCAGGGGAGAAAACTGTTTTTT. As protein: CASSESGHQGRKLFF.